This is a list of T cell receptor beta chains from one sample in a study of T cell repertoires in cytomegalovirus infection. TCRdb re-called the reads through MiXCR, storing one row per CDR3 protein. The sample consists of hundreds of thousands of distinct CDR3 sequences, roughly 43% of them appearing once. For these receptors, no antigen is known. The sequencing used cultured PBMCs, collected from culture after CMV antigen stimulation. Every receptor here comes from a human donor in good health (CMV status not recorded). Some clones in this sample may be carry-over from other donors' samples. Each CDR3 is given with its conserved first and last residue. Fields, in order: J gene, clone size, V gene, D gene, CDR3 protein, CDR3 DNA. The D gene is left open where the match is weak. Not all rows give a size; the values are once, few, many and, for expanded clones, a class.

J: TRBJ2-1; size: NA; V: TRBV5-1; D: NA; CDR3: CASSLAGGTFWQDEQFF; DNA: TGCGCCAGCAGCTTGGCTGGCGGGACTTTCTGGCAAGATGAGCAGTTCTTC
J: TRBJ2-7; size: few; V: TRBV7-2; D: NA; CDR3: CASSPPRGLTYEQYF; DNA: TGTGCCAGCAGCCCCCCCCGGGGTCTTACCTACGAGCAGTACTTC
J: TRBJ2-7; size: NA; V: TRBV19; D: NA; CDR3: CASTLLLAISFDYEQYF; DNA: TGTGCCAGTACTCTCCTCCTGGCCATTTCATTCGACTACGAGCAGTACTTC
J: TRBJ2-5; size: many; V: TRBV7-2; D: TRBD2; CDR3: CASSLWYRAGLAGETQYF; DNA: TGTGCCAGCAGCTTATGGTACCGTGCGGGACTAGCGGGGGAGACCCAGTACTTC
J: TRBJ2-5; size: few; V: TRBV7-2; D: NA; CDR3: CASSSLVVGAETQYF; DNA: TGTGCCAGCAGCTCCCTGGTGGTGGGTGCAGAGACCCAGTACTTC
J: TRBJ2-1; size: NA; V: TRBV12-3/TRBV12-4; D: TRBD2; CDR3: CASSWGRALEQFF; DNA: TGTGCCAGCAGTTGGGGGAGGGCCCTTGAGCAGTTCTTC
J: TRBJ2-3; size: few; V: TRBV7-8; D: NA; CDR3: CASSLRRVSTDTQYF; DNA: TGTGCCAGCAGCCTTAGGCGGGTTAGCACAGATACGCAGTATTTT
J: TRBJ2-2; size: few; V: TRBV6-1; D: TRBD2; CDR3: CASRLPAGGRDGELFF; DNA: TGTGCCAGCAGACTACCGGCGGGAGGTCGTGACGGGGAGCTGTTTTTT
J: TRBJ2-3; size: NA; V: TRBV20-1; D: NA; CDR3: CSATSGYTDTQYF; DNA: TGCAGTGCCACCAGCGGATACACAGATACGCAGTATTTT
J: TRBJ1-2; size: few; V: TRBV12-3/TRBV12-4; D: NA; CDR3: CASSPGGTNYGYTF; DNA: TGTGCCAGCAGTCCCGGGGGGACTAACTATGGCTACACCTTC
J: TRBJ2-7; size: once; V: TRBV20-1; D: NA; CDR3: CSAPDGYEQYF; DNA: TGCAGTGCTCCCGACGGCTACGAGCAGTACTTC
J: TRBJ2-4; size: NA; V: TRBV7-2; D: NA; CDR3: CASSLGTENIQYF; DNA: TGTGCCAGCAGCTTAGGGACAGAAAACATTCAGTACTTC
J: TRBJ2-1; size: few; V: TRBV6-4; D: NA; CDR3: CASSDSSYNEQFF; DNA: TGTGCCAGCAGTGACAGCTCCTACAATGAGCAGTTCTTC
J: TRBJ2-7; size: NA; V: TRBV6-2/TRBV6-3; D: NA; CDR3: CASSSLRGTPLGEQYF; DNA: TGTGCCAGCAGTTCCCTTCGCGGGACTCCTCTGGGGGAGCAGTACTTC
J: TRBJ2-5; size: NA; V: TRBV12-5; D: TRBD2; CDR3: CASGPGAGVETQYF; DNA: TGTGCTAGTGGTCCAGGAGCGGGGGTCGAGACCCAGTACTTC
J: TRBJ2-1; size: few; V: TRBV6-4; D: TRBD1; CDR3: CASSRPLPTGGVPQYNEQFF; DNA: TGTGCCAGCAGTCGCCCCCTTCCGACAGGGGGCGTTCCTCAATACAATGAGCAGTTCTTC
J: TRBJ2-1; size: many; V: TRBV7-2; D: NA; CDR3: CASSLGGTDYNEQFF; DNA: TGTGCCAGCAGCTTAGGTGGGACGGACTACAATGAGCAGTTCTTC
J: TRBJ2-7; size: NA; V: TRBV12-5; D: NA; CDR3: CASGLTGMRGYEQYF; DNA: TGTGCTAGTGGTTTGACGGGGATGCGCGGCTACGAGCAGTACTTC
J: TRBJ2-3; size: few; V: TRBV7-8; D: NA; CDR3: CASRPPLQDTQYF; DNA: TGTGCCAGCAGACCACCCCTACAAGATACGCAGTATTTT
J: TRBJ2-5; size: NA; V: TRBV12-3/TRBV12-4; D: NA; CDR3: CASSSFGSPRVPETQYF; DNA: TGTGCCAGCAGTTCGTTTGGTAGCCCGAGGGTCCCAGAGACCCAGTACTTC
J: TRBJ2-7; size: NA; V: TRBV2; D: TRBD2; CDR3: CASRGIRDYNYEQYF; DNA: TGTGCCAGCAGGGGTATTCGGGACTACAACTACGAGCAGTACTTC
J: TRBJ1-6; size: NA; V: TRBV11-2; D: TRBD1; CDR3: CASSRLARTGRNSPLHF; DNA: TGTGCCAGCAGCCGCTTGGCCCGGACAGGGAGGAATTCACCCCTCCACTTT
J: TRBJ2-1; size: NA; V: TRBV20-1; D: TRBD2; CDR3: CSARAPALGGRRDNEQFF; DNA: TGCAGTGCTAGAGCTCCCGCTCTTGGCGGGAGGAGGGATAATGAGCAGTTCTTC
J: TRBJ1-1; size: few; V: TRBV5-4; D: NA; CDR3: CASSQQGGGGTEAFF; DNA: TGTGCCAGCAGCCAACAGGGTGGAGGGGGCACTGAAGCTTTCTTT
J: TRBJ2-1; size: few; V: TRBV7-2; D: TRBD2; CDR3: CASSSPGLAGGPGEQFF; DNA: TGTGCCAGCAGTTCTCCGGGACTAGCGGGGGGGCCGGGTGAGCAGTTCTTC
J: TRBJ2-3; size: NA; V: TRBV12-3/TRBV12-4; D: NA; CDR3: CASSPPGPRGKDTQYF; DNA: TGTGCCAGCAGTCCCCCGGGGCCTAGGGGCAAAGATACGCAGTATTTT
J: TRBJ2-3; size: NA; V: TRBV4-1; D: TRBD2; CDR3: CASSQAIHVGAGVLVDTQYF; DNA: TGCGCCAGCAGCCAAGCCATACATGTAGGGGCGGGGGTGTTGGTAGATACGCAGTATTTT
J: TRBJ2-3; size: few; V: TRBV20-1; D: NA; CDR3: CSAQREDTQYF; DNA: TGCAGTGCTCAGAGAGAAGATACGCAGTATTTT
J: TRBJ2-1; size: NA; V: TRBV11-3; D: TRBD2; CDR3: CASSPRTSGTYNEQFF; DNA: TGTGCCAGCAGCCCTCGGACTAGCGGAACCTACAATGAGCAGTTCTTC
J: TRBJ2-3; size: many; V: TRBV7-2; D: NA; CDR3: CASSLGIHSSGRDTQYF; DNA: TGTGCCAGCAGCTTAGGGATTCACTCAAGCGGTAGAGATACGCAGTATTTT
J: TRBJ2-7; size: NA; V: TRBV7-9; D: NA; CDR3: CASSLYPGVLYEQYF; DNA: TGTGCCAGCAGCTTATATCCTGGGGTACTCTACGAGCAGTACTTC
J: TRBJ2-7; size: NA; V: TRBV7-6; D: NA; CDR3: CASSPDGSSYEQYF; DNA: TGTGCCAGCAGTCCGGACGGGAGCTCCTACGAGCAGTACTTC
J: TRBJ1-3; size: few; V: TRBV7-6; D: NA; CDR3: CASSFPGSLNSGNTIYF; DNA: TGTGCCAGCAGCTTCCCGGGATCCTTAAACTCTGGAAACACCATATATTTT
J: TRBJ2-2; size: NA; V: TRBV6-5; D: NA; CDR3: CASRRTKTNTGELFF; DNA: TGTGCCAGCAGACGGACCAAGACTAACACCGGGGAGCTGTTTTTT
J: TRBJ1-4; size: NA; V: TRBV12-3/TRBV12-4; D: TRBD1; CDR3: CASSLVTGADEKLFF; DNA: TGTGCCAGCAGTTTAGTGACAGGGGCGGATGAAAAACTGTTTTTT
J: TRBJ2-5; size: NA; V: TRBV5-6; D: NA; CDR3: CASSLTSRVSEETQYF; DNA: TGTGCCAGCAGCTTGACTAGCCGAGTCAGTGAAGAGACCCAGTACTTC
J: TRBJ2-7; size: few; V: TRBV14; D: NA; CDR3: CASSPRLVGEQYF; DNA: TGTGCCAGCAGCCCCCGACTAGTGGGCGAGCAGTACTTC
J: TRBJ2-3; size: NA; V: TRBV12-3/TRBV12-4; D: NA; CDR3: CASSPTPPDTQYF; DNA: TGTGCCAGCAGTCCCACCCCCCCGGATACGCAGTATTTT
J: TRBJ2-3; size: NA; V: TRBV5-5; D: NA; CDR3: CASKRTADTDTQYF; DNA: TGTGCCAGCAAAAGGACAGCCGACACAGATACGCAGTATTTT
J: TRBJ2-7; size: few; V: TRBV7-8; D: NA; CDR3: CASSRGPERSYEQYF; DNA: TGTGCCAGCAGCCGGGGGCCCGAGCGATCCTACGAGCAGTACTTC
J: TRBJ2-7; size: NA; V: TRBV6-2/TRBV6-3; D: TRBD2; CDR3: CASRELAGVYEQYF; DNA: TGTGCCAGCAGGGAACTAGCGGGAGTCTACGAGCAGTACTTC
J: TRBJ2-5; size: NA; V: TRBV7-2; D: NA; CDR3: CASSLSLGMVGQETQYF; DNA: TGTGCCAGCAGCTTGTCCCTAGGTATGGTCGGCCAAGAGACCCAGTACTTC
J: TRBJ2-7; size: NA; V: TRBV6-1; D: TRBD1; CDR3: CASSEEDRRRYEQYF; DNA: TGTGCCAGCAGTGAAGAGGACAGGAGAAGATACGAGCAGTACTTC
J: TRBJ2-3; size: NA; V: TRBV19; D: NA; CDR3: CASNRGSAITDTQYF; DNA: TGTGCCAGTAATAGGGGAAGCGCCATCACAGATACGCAGTATTTT
J: TRBJ2-3; size: few; V: TRBV10-3; D: NA; CDR3: CAISESPTSAGTDTQYF; DNA: TGTGCCATCAGTGAGTCACCCACGTCCGCGGGCACAGATACGCAGTATTTT
J: TRBJ1-3; size: NA; V: TRBV4-2; D: NA; CDR3: CASSQELGYGNTIYF; DNA: TGTGCCAGCAGCCAAGAGTTAGGGTATGGAAACACCATATATTTT
J: TRBJ1-6; size: NA; V: TRBV7-9; D: NA; CDR3: CASSPGQGIGSPLHF; DNA: TGTGCCAGCAGCCCGGGGCAGGGGATAGGGTCACCCCTCCACTTT
J: TRBJ1-2; size: few; V: TRBV4-3; D: NA; CDR3: CASSQDGGYGYTF; DNA: TGCGCCAGCAGCCAAGACGGGGGCTATGGCTACACCTTC
J: TRBJ1-5; size: NA; V: TRBV6-5; D: NA; CDR3: CASSPGFRRVNQPQHF; DNA: TGTGCCAGCAGTCCCGGGTTCCGAAGGGTCAATCAGCCCCAGCATTTT
J: TRBJ2-6; size: few; V: TRBV7-9; D: NA; CDR3: CASLSSGANVLTF; DNA: TGTGCCAGCCTAAGCTCTGGGGCCAACGTCCTGACTTTC
J: TRBJ2-1; size: NA; V: TRBV19; D: TRBD2; CDR3: CATSPARGGPYNEQFF; DNA: TGTGCCACTAGTCCCGCCCGGGGGGGTCCATACAATGAGCAGTTCTTC
J: TRBJ2-5; size: few; V: TRBV6-1; D: TRBD2; CDR3: CASTTGGRETQYF; DNA: TGTGCCAGTACGACGGGAGGTCGAGAGACCCAGTACTTC
J: TRBJ2-3; size: few; V: TRBV12-3/TRBV12-4; D: TRBD2; CDR3: CASSPTSGLSTDTQYF; DNA: TGTGCCAGCAGCCCCACTAGCGGCCTCAGCACAGATACGCAGTATTTT
J: TRBJ2-3; size: many; V: TRBV7-2; D: NA; CDR3: CASSSLGSDTQYF; DNA: TGTGCCAGCAGCTCCTTAGGTTCAGATACGCAGTATTTT
J: TRBJ2-2; size: NA; V: TRBV7-6; D: TRBD2; CDR3: CASSFQTSGAAGELFF; DNA: TGTGCCAGCAGCTTCCAGACTAGCGGGGCGGCCGGGGAGCTGTTTTTT
J: TRBJ1-1; size: few; V: TRBV11-1; D: NA; CDR3: CASSYEPTRRSTEAFF; DNA: TGTGCCAGCAGTTACGAACCGACACGCCGGAGCACTGAAGCTTTCTTT
J: TRBJ1-4; size: few; V: TRBV6-1; D: NA; CDR3: CATRHRSGKATNEKLFF; DNA: TGTGCCACCCGACACCGTTCCGGCAAGGCAACTAATGAAAAACTGTTTTTT
J: TRBJ1-2; size: once; V: TRBV6-6; D: NA; CDR3: CASSYSNQGSNYGYTF; DNA: TGTGCCAGCAGTTACTCGAATCAGGGATCCAACTATGGCTACACCTTC
J: TRBJ2-7; size: NA; V: TRBV7-2; D: NA; CDR3: CASSLGANEQYF; DNA: TGTGCCAGCAGCCTAGGGGCCAACGAGCAGTACTTC